This is a list of T cell receptor beta chains from one sample in a study of blood T cells in healthy people across ages. Each CDR3 protein gets one entry after TCRdb re-called the 5' RACE reads with MiXCR. The profile shows about 1.1 million distinct CDR3 sequences, around two fifths of them singletons. The sample was blood. All receptors come from a man younger than 30 in good health. CDR3s include the opening cysteine and the closing phenylalanine or tryptophan. The order of the fields is clone size, V gene, J gene, D gene, CDR3 protein, CDR3 DNA. The D gene is left open where the match is weak. Clone size is shown for a subset of rows, as once, few, many or a class of expanded clone.

>few|TRBV12-3/TRBV12-4|TRBJ2-3|-
CASSFRTSDTQYF
TGTGCCAGCAGTTTCCGGACATCAGATACGCAGTATTTT
>few|TRBV5-1|TRBJ1-1|-
CASTMGTEAFF
TGCGCCAGCACCATGGGCACTGAAGCTTTCTTT
>-|TRBV20-1|TRBJ1-2|TRBD1
CSAGPGRTGDGYTF
TGCAGTGCAGGACCTGGGAGGACAGGGGATGGCTACACCTTC
>-|TRBV5-1|TRBJ1-6|TRBD1
CASSWDRENSPPHF
TGCGCCAGCAGCTGGGACAGGGAGAATTCACCCCCCCACTTT
>few|TRBV21-1|TRBJ1-2|-
CASSKAGFGGGYTF
TGTGCCAGCAGCAAAGCGGGTTTCGGAGGTGGCTACACCTTC
>few|TRBV20-1|TRBJ1-2|-
CSAREAGENGYTF
TGCAGTGCTAGAGAGGCAGGGGAGAATGGCTACACCTTC
>few|TRBV3-1|TRBJ1-1|-
CASSQRPSGVTEAFF
TGTGCCAGCAGCCAAAGGCCGAGTGGGGTTACTGAAGCTTTCTTT
>-|TRBV19|TRBJ2-1|-
CASSIGAGYNEQFF
TGTGCCAGTAGTATAGGGGCAGGCTACAATGAGCAGTTCTTC
>-|TRBV11-2|TRBJ1-5|-
CASSLGDAGYQPQHF
TGTGCCAGCAGCTTAGGGGACGCAGGTTATCAGCCCCAGCATTTT
>-|TRBV19|TRBJ2-1|-
CASSIGRGPYNEQFF
TGTGCCAGTAGTATCGGGCGGGGCCCCTACAATGAGCAGTTCTTC